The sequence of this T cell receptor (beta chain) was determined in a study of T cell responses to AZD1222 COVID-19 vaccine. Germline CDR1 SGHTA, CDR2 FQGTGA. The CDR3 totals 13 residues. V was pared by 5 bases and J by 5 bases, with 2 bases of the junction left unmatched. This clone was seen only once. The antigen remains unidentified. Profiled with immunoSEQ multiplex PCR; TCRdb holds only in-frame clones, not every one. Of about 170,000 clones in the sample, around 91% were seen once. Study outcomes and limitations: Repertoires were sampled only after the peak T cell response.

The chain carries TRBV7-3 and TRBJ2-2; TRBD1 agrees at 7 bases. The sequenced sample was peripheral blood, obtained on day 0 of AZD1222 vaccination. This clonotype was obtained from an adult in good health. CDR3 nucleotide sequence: TGTGCCAGCAGCAAGACAGGGACCGGGGAGCTGTTTTTT. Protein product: CASSKTGTGELFF.